This note documents a single TCR beta chain sequence. The antigen remains undetermined. The CDR3 spans 14 residues. V was pared by 1 base and J by 7 bases, with 1 base of the junction left unmatched. Germline-derived CDR1 and CDR2 are SEHNR and FQNEAQ (reference sequence). The data were obtained in a study of T-cell reconstitution after alpha-beta-depleted transplantation in children. General study points: Expanded graft clones numbering several hundred reportedly gave rise to alpha-beta T cells about two months after transplant.

It was with unique molecular identifiers that the TCRbeta library was prepared. From the PCR reads, TCRdb called clonotypes with MiXCR, one entry per CDR3 protein. The sample has about 580,000 distinct CDR3 sequences, 20% to 25% seen once. Specimen: PBMCs, mostly from graft donor cells, collected 360 days after TCRalphabeta/CD19-depleted stem cell transplant. V usage is TRBV7-9 and J usage is TRBJ1-5; 10 nucleotides agree with TRBD1. The source of this sequence is a boy under three years old who had a stem cell transplant for acute myeloid leukemia, so the T cells may come from the graft donor. CDR3 in DNA: TGTGCCAGCAGCTTAGGACAGGGGGCACAGCCCCAGCATTTT. It specifies CASSLGQGAQPQHF. The full variable domain, its missing parts supplied by reference TRBV7-9 and TRBJ1-5, is DTGVSQNPRHKITKRGQNVTFRCDPISEHNRLYWYRQTLGQGPEFLTYFQNEAQLEKSRLLSDRFSAERPKGSFSTLEIQRTEQGDSAMYLCASSLGQGAQPQHFGDGTRLSIL.